The source of this T cell receptor beta chain is a study of T cell repertoires in cytomegalovirus infection. Across the whole study: Both a matching HLA type and CMV infection were indicated by public TCR beta signatures.

Study-level points and caveats: Dominating the ex vivo response were HLA-C-restricted CMV-specific TCR beta clonotypes. Cumulative public TCR beta family frequency identified CMV carriers with the relevant HLA.

TCRdb recomputed calls from the reads with MiXCR, one row per CDR3 protein. The top ten hold about 22% of the sample, which has 55,000 to 85,000 distinct CDR3 sequences, 3% to 4% seen once. V lost 0 bases and J lost 2, with 17 bases in between. CDR1 and CDR2 from the germline V gene are DFQATT and SNEGSKA (reference sequence). This CDR3 is built from 16 residues. This clonotype came up many times. Antigen: not known. V is TRBV20-1 and J is TRBJ2-7, with D perhaps given as TRBD1 or TRBD2 (5 bases each). Material for sequencing was PBMCs. The receptor's source is a human donor in good health (CMV status not recorded). Some clones in this sample may be carry-over from other donors' samples. CDR3 protein: CSARDRGRVVAYEQYF. In DNA form, the CDR3 reads TGCAGTGCTAGAGATCGGGGCAGGGTTGTCGCCTACGAGCAGTACTTC.